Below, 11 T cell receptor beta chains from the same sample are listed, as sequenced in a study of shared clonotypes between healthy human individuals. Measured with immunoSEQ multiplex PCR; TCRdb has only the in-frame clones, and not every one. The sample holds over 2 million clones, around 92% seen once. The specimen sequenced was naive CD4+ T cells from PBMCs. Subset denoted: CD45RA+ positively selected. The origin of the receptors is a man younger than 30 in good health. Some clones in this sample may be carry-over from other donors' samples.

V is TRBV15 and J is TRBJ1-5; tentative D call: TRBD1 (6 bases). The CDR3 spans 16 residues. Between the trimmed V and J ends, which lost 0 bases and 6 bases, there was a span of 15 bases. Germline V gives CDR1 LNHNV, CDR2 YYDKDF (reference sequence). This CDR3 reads CATSRDTGLGVQPQHF. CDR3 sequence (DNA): TGTGCCACCAGCAGAGATACAGGGTTAGGCGTTCAGCCCCAGCATTTT.

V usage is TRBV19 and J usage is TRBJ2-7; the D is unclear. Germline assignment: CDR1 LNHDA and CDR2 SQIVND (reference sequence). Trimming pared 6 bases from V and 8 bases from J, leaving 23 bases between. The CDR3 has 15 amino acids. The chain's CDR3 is CASSRPQDGFFKQYF. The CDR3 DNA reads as TGTGCCAGTAGCCGCCCCCAGGACGGATTTTTTAAGCAGTACTTC.

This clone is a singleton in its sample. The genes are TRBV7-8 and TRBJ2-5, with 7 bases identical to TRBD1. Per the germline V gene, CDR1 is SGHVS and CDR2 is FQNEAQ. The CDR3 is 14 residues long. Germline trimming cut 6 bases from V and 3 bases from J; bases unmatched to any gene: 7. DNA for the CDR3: TGTGCCAGCAGTCCGCCGGGACAGAAAGAGACCCAGTACTTC. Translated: CASSPPGQKETQYF.

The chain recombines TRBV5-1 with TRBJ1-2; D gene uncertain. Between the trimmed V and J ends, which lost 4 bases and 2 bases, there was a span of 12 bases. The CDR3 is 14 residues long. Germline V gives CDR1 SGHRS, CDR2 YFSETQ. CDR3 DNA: TGCGCCAGCAGCGCCAGTCCCGGGAACTATGGCTACACCTTC. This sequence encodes CASSASPGNYGYTF.

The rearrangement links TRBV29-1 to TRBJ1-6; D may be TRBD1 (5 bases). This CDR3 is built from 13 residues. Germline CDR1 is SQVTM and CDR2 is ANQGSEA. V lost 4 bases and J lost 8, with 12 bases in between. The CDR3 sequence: CSVGGGDDSPLHF. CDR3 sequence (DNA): TGCAGCGTTGGCGGGGGGGACGATTCACCCCTCCACTTT.

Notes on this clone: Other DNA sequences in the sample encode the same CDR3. This CDR3 reads CASSLTSTNNEQFF. The DNA of the CDR3 is TGTGCCAGCAGCTTGACCTCAACAAACAATGAGCAGTTCTTC. The chain employs TRBV5-4 and TRBJ2-1; D unresolved. V was trimmed by 1 base and J by 5 bases, leaving 10 bases between them. The CDR3 is 14 amino acids. In germline, CDR1 is SGHNT, CDR2 YYREEE (reference sequence).

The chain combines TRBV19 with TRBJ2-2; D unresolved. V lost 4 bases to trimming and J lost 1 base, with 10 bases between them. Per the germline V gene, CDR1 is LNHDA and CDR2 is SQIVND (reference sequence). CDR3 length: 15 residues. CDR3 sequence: CASSNRPKNTGELFF. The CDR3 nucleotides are TGTGCCAGTAGTAACCGACCCAAGAACACCGGGGAGCTGTTTTTT.

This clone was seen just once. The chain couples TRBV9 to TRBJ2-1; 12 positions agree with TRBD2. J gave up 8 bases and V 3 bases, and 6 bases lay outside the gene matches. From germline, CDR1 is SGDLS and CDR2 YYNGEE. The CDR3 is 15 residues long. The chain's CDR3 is CASSALAGGLDEQFF. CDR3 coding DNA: TGTGCCAGCAGCGCTCTAGCGGGAGGGCTCGATGAGCAGTTCTTC.

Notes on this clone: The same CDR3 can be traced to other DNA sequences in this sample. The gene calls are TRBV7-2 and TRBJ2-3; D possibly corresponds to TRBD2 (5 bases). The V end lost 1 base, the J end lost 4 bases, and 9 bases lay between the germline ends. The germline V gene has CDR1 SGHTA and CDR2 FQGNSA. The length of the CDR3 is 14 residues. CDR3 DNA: TGTGCCAGCAGCTTAGGAGGGTCTGCAGATACGCAGTATTTT. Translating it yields CASSLGGSADTQYF.

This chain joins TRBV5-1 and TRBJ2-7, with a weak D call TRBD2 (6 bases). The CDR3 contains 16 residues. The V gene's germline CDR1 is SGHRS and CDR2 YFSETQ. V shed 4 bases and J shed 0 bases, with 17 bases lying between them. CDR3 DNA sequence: TGCGCCAGCAGCGACTTACGGGACTTAATCTCCTACGAGCAGTACTTC. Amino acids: CASSDLRDLISYEQYF.

The CDR3 here is CASSEFVTGVNEQYF. In DNA form, the CDR3 reads TGCGCCAGCAGTGAGTTCGTGACAGGGGTAAACGAGCAGTACTTC. The chain uses TRBV10-1 and TRBJ2-7; 8 bases match TRBD1. CDR1 is WNHNN, CDR2 SYGVQD, per germline (reference sequence). With V trimmed by 1 base and J by 5 bases, 7 bases remained unmatched. The length of the CDR3 is 15 residues.